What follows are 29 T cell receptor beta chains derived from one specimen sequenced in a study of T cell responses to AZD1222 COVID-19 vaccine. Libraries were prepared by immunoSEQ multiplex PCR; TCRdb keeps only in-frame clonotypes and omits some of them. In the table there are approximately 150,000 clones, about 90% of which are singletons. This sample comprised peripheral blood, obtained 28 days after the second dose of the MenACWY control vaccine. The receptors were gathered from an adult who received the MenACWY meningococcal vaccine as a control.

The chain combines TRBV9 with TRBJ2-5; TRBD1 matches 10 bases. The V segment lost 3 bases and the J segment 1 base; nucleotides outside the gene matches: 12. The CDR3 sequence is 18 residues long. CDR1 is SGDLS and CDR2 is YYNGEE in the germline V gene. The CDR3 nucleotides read TGTGCCAGCAGCGGCGGGACAGGGGATCGACTTGTCCAAGAGACCCAGTACTTC. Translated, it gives CASSGGTGDRLVQETQYF.

The CDR3 sequence: CASSYSIQGALYEQFF. For the CDR3, the DNA is TGTGCCAGCAGTTACTCGATACAGGGGGCTTTGTATGAGCAGTTCTTC. The chain carries TRBV6-2 or TRBV6-3 and TRBJ2-1, with 9 nucleotides matching TRBD1. CDR1 is MNHEY, CDR2 SVGEGT, per germline. The CDR3 length is 16 residues. J lost 8 bases, V lost 0 bases, and 8 bases had no gene match.

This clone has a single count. CDR3: CASSRTGGSAEQYF. CDR3 nucleotide sequence: TGTGCCAGCAGCAGAACAGGCGGGAGCGCCGAGCAGTACTTC. The chain carries TRBV7-3 and TRBJ2-7; the match to TRBD2 covers 7 bases. This CDR3 has 14 amino acids. J lost 6 bases, V lost 5 bases, and 10 bases had no gene match. Germline-derived CDR1 and CDR2 are SGHTA and FQGTGA.

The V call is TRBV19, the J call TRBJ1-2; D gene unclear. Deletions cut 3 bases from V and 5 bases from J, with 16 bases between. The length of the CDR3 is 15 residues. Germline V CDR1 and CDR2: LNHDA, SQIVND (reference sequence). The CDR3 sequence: CASSIAQTELYGYTF. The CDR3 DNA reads TGTGCCAGTAGTATTGCACAGACCGAACTTTATGGCTACACCTTC.

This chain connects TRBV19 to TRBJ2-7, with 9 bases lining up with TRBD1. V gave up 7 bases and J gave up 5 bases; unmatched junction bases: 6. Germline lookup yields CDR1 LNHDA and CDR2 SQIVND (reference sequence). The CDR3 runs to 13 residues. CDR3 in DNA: TGTGCCAGTATTGGGACAGGGACCCACGAGCAGTACTTC. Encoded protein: CASIGTGTHEQYF.

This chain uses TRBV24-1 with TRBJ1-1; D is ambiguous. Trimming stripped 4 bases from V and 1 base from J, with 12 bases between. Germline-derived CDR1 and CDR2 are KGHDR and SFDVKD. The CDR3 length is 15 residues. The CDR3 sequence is CATSDPRESNTEAFF. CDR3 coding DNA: TGTGCCACCAGTGACCCCCGGGAATCGAACACTGAAGCTTTCTTT.

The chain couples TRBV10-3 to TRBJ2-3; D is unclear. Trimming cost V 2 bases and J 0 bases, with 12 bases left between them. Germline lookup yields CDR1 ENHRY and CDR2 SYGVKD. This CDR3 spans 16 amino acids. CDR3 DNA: TGTGCCATCAGTGAGCAAACACTCGGGAGCACAGATACGCAGTATTTT. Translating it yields CAISEQTLGSTDTQYF.

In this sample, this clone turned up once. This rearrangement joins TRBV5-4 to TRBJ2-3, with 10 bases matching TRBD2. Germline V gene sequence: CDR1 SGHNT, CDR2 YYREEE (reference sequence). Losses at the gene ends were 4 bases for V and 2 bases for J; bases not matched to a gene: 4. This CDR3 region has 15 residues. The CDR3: CASSPAGGFTDTQYF. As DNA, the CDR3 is TGTGCCAGCAGCCCAGCGGGGGGGTTCACAGATACGCAGTATTTT.

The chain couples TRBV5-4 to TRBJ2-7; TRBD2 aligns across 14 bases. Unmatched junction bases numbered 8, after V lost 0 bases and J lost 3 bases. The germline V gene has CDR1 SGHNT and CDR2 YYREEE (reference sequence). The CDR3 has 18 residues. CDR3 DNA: TGTGCCAGCAGCTTGGCCATGGGACTAGCGGGGGAGGTCTACGAGCAGTACTTC. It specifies CASSLAMGLAGEVYEQYF.

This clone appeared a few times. CDR3 residues: CASSFPSGDYSNQPQHF. The CDR3 nucleotides read TGTGCCAGCAGTTTCCCATCAGGGGATTATAGCAATCAGCCCCAGCATTTT. This rearrangement joins TRBV6-2 or TRBV6-3 to TRBJ1-5; possible D gene TRBD1, 6 bases. V lost 4 bases and J lost 0, with 16 bases in between. The CDR3 extends over 17 amino acids. The germline V gene encodes CDR1 MNHEY and CDR2 SVGEGT.

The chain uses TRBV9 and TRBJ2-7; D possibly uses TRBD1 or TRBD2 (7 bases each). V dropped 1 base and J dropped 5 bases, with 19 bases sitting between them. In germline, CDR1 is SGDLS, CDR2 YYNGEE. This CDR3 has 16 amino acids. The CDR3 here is CASSVMGGGPNNEQYF. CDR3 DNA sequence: TGTGCCAGCAGCGTAATGGGAGGGGGCCCCAACAACGAGCAGTACTTC. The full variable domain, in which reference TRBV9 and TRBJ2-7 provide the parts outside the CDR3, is DSGVTQTPKHLITATGQRVTLRCSPRSGDLSVYWYQQSLDQGLQFLIQYYNGEERAKGNILERFSAQQFPDLHSELNLSSLELGDSALYFCASSVMGGGPNNEQYFGPGTRLTVT.

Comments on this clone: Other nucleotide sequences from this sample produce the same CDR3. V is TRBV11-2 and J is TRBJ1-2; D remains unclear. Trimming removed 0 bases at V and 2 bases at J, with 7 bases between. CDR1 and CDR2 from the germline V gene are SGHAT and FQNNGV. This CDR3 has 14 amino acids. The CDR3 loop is CASSLDGRNYGYTF. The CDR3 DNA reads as TGTGCCAGCAGCTTAGACGGGCGAAACTATGGCTACACCTTC.

CDR3 amino acids: CASSDGTGGKKNEQFF. DNA for the CDR3: TGTGCCAGCAGTGATGGGACAGGGGGAAAGAAAAATGAGCAGTTCTTC. The rearrangement joins TRBV2 to TRBJ2-1; TRBD1 matches at 11 bases. Germline CDR1 is SNHLY and CDR2 is FYNNEI. V gave up 3 bases and J gave up 7 bases; unmatched junction bases: 8. The CDR3 totals 16 residues.

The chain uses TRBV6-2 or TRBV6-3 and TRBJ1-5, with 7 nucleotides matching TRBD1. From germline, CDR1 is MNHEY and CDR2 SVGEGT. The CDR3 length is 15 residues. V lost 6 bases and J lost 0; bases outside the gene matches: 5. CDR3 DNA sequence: TGTGCCAGCAGCCGGACAGGAAATAGCAATCAGCCCCAGCATTTT. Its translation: CASSRTGNSNQPQHF.

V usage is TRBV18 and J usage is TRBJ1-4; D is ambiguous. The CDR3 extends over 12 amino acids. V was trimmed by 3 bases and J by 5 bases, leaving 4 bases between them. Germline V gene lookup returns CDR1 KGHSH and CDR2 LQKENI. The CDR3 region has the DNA TGTGCCAGCTCACCCCAAAATGAAAAACTGTTTTTT. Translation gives CASSPQNEKLFF.

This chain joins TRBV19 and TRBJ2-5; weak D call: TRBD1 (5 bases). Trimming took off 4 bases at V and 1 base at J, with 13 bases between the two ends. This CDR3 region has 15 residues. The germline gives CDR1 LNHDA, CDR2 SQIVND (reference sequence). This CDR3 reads CASSSQGGFQETQYF. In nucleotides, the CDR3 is TGTGCCAGTAGTAGCCAGGGCGGTTTCCAAGAGACCCAGTACTTC.

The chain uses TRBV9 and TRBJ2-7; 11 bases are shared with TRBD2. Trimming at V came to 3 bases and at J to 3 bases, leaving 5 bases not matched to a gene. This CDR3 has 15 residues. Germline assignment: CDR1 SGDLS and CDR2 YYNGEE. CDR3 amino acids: CASSAGLAGNYEQYF. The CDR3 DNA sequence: TGTGCCAGCAGCGCCGGACTAGCGGGCAACTACGAGCAGTACTTC.

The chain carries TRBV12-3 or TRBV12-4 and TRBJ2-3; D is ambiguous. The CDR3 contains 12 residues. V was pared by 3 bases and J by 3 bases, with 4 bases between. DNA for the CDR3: TGTGCCAGCAGTTTCAGGACAGATACGCAGTATTTT. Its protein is CASSFRTDTQYF.

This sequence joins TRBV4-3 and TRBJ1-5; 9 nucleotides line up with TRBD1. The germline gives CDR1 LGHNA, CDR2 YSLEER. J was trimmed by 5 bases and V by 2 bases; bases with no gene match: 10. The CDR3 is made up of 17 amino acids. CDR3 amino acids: CASSQPIGQGLHQPQHF. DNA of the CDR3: TGCGCCAGCAGCCAACCTATAGGACAGGGGCTACATCAGCCCCAGCATTTT.

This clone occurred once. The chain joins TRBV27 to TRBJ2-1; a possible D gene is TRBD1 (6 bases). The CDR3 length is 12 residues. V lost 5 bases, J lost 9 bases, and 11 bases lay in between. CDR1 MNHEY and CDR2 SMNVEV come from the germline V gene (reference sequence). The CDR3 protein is CASSTGFSEQFF. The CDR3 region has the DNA TGTGCCAGCAGTACAGGGTTTAGTGAGCAGTTCTTC.

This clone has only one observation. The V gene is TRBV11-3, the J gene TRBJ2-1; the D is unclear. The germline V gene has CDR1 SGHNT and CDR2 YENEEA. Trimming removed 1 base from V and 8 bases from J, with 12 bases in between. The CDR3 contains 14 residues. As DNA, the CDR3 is TGTGCCAGCAGCTTAGCCCCCTGGGGTCATGAGCAGTTCTTC. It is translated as CASSLAPWGHEQFF.

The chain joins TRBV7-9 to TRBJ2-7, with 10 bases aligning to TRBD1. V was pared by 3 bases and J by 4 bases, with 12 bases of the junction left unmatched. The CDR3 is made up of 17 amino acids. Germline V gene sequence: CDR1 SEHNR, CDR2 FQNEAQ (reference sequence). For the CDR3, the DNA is TGTGCCAGCAGCTTTTTATTTCGGACAGGGGGGTTATACGAGCAGTACTTC. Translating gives CASSFLFRTGGLYEQYF.

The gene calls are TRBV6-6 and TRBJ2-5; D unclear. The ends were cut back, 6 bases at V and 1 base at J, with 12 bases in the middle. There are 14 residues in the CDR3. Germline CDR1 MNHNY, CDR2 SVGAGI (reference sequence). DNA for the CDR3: TGTGCCAGCAGCAAACAGCAGCCCCAAGAGACCCAGTACTTC. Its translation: CASSKQQPQETQYF.

The CDR3 DNA follows: TGTGCCACCAACCAGGCCAGCACCTACGAGCAGTACTTC. Amino acid sequence: CATNQASTYEQYF. V gene TRBV7-9 combines with J gene TRBJ2-7, with unresolved D. Germline V gives CDR1 SEHNR, CDR2 FQNEAQ (reference sequence). The CDR3 length is 13 residues. V lost 10 bases to trimming and J lost 2 bases, with 15 bases between them.

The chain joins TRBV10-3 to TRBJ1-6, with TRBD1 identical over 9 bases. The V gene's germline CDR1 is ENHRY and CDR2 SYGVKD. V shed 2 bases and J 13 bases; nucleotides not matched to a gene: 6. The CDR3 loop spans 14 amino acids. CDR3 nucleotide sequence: TGTGCCATCAGTGAGATGGGACAGGGAGTGCCCCTCCACTTT. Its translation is CAISEMGQGVPLHF.

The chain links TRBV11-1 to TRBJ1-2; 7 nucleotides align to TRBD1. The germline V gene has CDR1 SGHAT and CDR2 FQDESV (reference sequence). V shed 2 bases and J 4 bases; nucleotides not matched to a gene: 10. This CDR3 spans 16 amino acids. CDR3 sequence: CASSLNQDRDSYGYTF. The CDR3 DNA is TGTGCCAGCAGCTTAAATCAAGACAGGGACTCCTATGGCTACACCTTC.

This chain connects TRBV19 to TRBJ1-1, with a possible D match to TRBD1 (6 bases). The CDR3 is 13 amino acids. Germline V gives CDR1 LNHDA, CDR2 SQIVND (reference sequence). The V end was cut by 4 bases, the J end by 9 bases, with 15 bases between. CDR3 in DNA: TGTGCCAGTAGTACGTACTGGACAGATAAAGCTTTCTTT. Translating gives CASSTYWTDKAFF. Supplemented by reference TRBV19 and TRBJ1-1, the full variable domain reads DGGITQSPKYLFRKEGQNVTLSCEQNLNHDAMYWYRQDPGQGLRLIYYSQIVNDFQKGDIAEGYSVSREKKESFPLTVTSAQKNPTAFYLCASSTYWTDKAFFGQGTRLTVV.

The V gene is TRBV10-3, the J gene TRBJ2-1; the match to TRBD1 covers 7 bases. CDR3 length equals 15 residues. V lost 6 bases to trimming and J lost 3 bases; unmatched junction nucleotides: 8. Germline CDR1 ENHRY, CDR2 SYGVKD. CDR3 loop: CAISGQDPIYNEQFF. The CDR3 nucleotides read TGTGCCATCAGCGGACAGGATCCAATCTACAATGAGCAGTTCTTC.

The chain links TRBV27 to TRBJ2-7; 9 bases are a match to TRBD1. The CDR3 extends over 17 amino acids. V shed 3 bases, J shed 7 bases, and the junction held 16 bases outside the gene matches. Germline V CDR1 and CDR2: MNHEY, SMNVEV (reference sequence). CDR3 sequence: CASSFNRGRLSSDEQYF. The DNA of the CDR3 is TGTGCCAGCAGTTTTAACAGGGGGCGCCTATCAAGCGATGAGCAGTACTTC.